The 9 T cell receptor beta chains below come from one sample, sequenced in a study of blood T cell repertoires in COVID-19. Only in-frame clones appear in the TCRdb table, and some are missing; sequencing was by immunoSEQ multiplex PCR. Counted here are roughly 180,000 clones, 75% to 90% occurring once; the ten biggest clones make up around 13%. The sequencing sample was made of PBMCs or T cells enriched from blood (not recorded which). The origin of the receptors is a woman aged 55-69 years who had recovered from COVID-19.

The chain couples TRBV19 to TRBJ2-7; the D gene is possibly TRBD2 (6 bases). Between the trimmed V and J ends, which lost 4 bases and 3 bases, there was a span of 16 bases. The CDR3 extends over 15 amino acids. Germline V CDR1 and CDR2: LNHDA, SQIVND (reference sequence). The CDR3 DNA follows: TGTGCCAGTAGTAATCCCGGGACTGGAGTCTACGAGCAGTACTTC. This gives the protein CASSNPGTGVYEQYF.

The chain combines TRBV19 with TRBJ1-2; D remains ambiguous. The CDR3 consists of 8 residues. The germline gives CDR1 LNHDA, CDR2 SQIVND (reference sequence). The V end was cut by 10 bases, the J end by 7 bases, with 4 bases between. The CDR3 coding sequence is TGTGCCACCCGTGGCTACACCTTC. This gives the protein CATRGYTF.

CDR3 loop: CASSQDTLGNSPLHF. Here the CDR3 DNA reads TGTGCCAGCAGCCAAGATACCCTGGGCAATTCACCCCTCCACTTT. This chain joins TRBV4-2 and TRBJ1-6; D is ambiguous. Germline assignment: CDR1 LGHNA and CDR2 YNFKEQ. CDR3 size: 15 residues. Trimming took off 0 bases at V and 7 bases at J, with 10 bases between the two ends.

The chain couples TRBV5-6 to TRBJ2-7; 7 nucleotides agree with TRBD1. There are 16 residues in the CDR3. Germline V gene sequence: CDR1 SGHDT, CDR2 YYEEEE. The ends lost 4 bases at V and 2 bases at J; junction bases unmatched: 12. The CDR3 nucleotides are TGTGCCAGCAGCGCAACCAACCGGGACAGACCCTACGAGCAGTACTTC. The encoded protein is CASSATNRDRPYEQYF.

The chain links TRBV20-1 to TRBJ2-5, with 9 positions matching TRBD2. J gave up 9 bases and V 3 bases, and 8 bases lay outside the gene matches. The germline gives CDR1 DFQATT, CDR2 SNEGSKA (reference sequence). This CDR3 region has 13 residues. The CDR3 protein is CSASGLAGIPQYF. As DNA, the CDR3 is TGCAGTGCTAGTGGCCTAGCGGGAATACCCCAGTACTTC.

The V gene is TRBV7-8, the J gene TRBJ1-5, with D possibly TRBD1 on 6 matching bases. Germline-derived CDR1 and CDR2 are SGHVS and FQNEAQ. The CDR3 runs to 14 residues. Trimming removed 5 bases from V and 7 bases from J, with 15 bases in between. Written as DNA, the CDR3 is TGTGCCAGCAGCCCAAACAGGGTAGGCCAGCCCCAGCATTTT. Encoded protein: CASSPNRVGQPQHF.

This chain connects TRBV5-1 to TRBJ2-7; tentative D call: TRBD1 (6 bases). In germline, CDR1 is SGHRS, CDR2 YFSETQ. V was clipped by 4 bases and J by 0 bases, with 11 bases between them. This CDR3 region has 14 residues. The CDR3 here is CASSPQGISYEQYF. CDR3 coding DNA: TGCGCCAGCAGCCCACAGGGAATCTCCTACGAGCAGTACTTC.

V gene TRBV5-4 combines with J gene TRBJ1-4, with TRBD1 identical over 7 bases. The CDR3 contains 15 residues. The J segment lost 0 bases and the V segment lost 4 bases, leaving 3 bases of the junction unmatched. Germline V gene lookup returns CDR1 SGHNT and CDR2 YYREEE (reference sequence). This chain's CDR3 is CASSLGGATNEKLFF. CDR3 DNA sequence: TGTGCCAGCAGCCTAGGGGGCGCAACTAATGAAAAACTGTTTTTT.

The chain uses TRBV6-1 and TRBJ1-6; 7 nucleotides align to TRBD1. V trimming: 2 bases; J trimming: 10 bases; junction bases outside the gene matches: 8. The CDR3 totals 15 residues. The V gene's germline CDR1 is MNHNS and CDR2 SASEGT. The CDR3 region has the DNA TGTGCCAGCAGTGAAAAACAGGGGTCTGGGTCACCCCTCCACTTT. This sequence encodes CASSEKQGSGSPLHF.